This T cell receptor (beta chain) was recovered during a study of CD8+CD57+ T cells in acquired aplastic anemia. Study information: Sorting CD4+ and CD8+ cells gave DNA averaging approximately 3 ug.

This clonotype was seen many times. Trimming removed 4 bases at V and 8 bases at J, with 9 bases between. The CDR3 is 13 residues long. Germline V CDR1 and CDR2: MNHEY, SMNVEV (reference sequence). Selection for sequencing was limited to patients who had shown CD8+CD57+ cell expansion by flow cytometry. Untreated patients provided the blood samples, with no therapy given before sampling. Genomic DNA, serving as template, underwent TCR beta VDJ and CDR3 profiling. In TCRdb, the reads were re-called with MiXCR into one record per CDR3 protein. The sample lists about 240,000 distinct CDR3 sequences, more than 45% seen once, with over 7.5% in the top ten.

Sequenced: sorted CD4+, CD8+, or CD8+CD57+ T cells (not recorded which) from PBMCs. The rearrangement uses TRBV27 and TRBJ1-6; D gene unclear. The receptor was isolated from a human donor with aplastic anemia. In DNA, the CDR3 is TGTGCCAGCAGTTGGAGAAACTATTCACCCCTCCACTTT. Amino acids: CASSWRNYSPLHF.